Each of the 5 T cell receptor beta chains below was sequenced from the same sample in a study of OX40 agonist ivuxolimab in advanced cancers. The assay was immunoSEQ multiplex PCR, and TCRdb's table has in-frame clones only and misses some. This table holds around 75,000 clones, around nine tenths found once. Sequenced here: CD4+ or CD8+ T cells sorted from blood, sampled in a trial of the OX40 agonist ivuxolimab. Every receptor here comes from an adult with an advanced solid tumor such as melanoma, head and neck, liver or kidney cancer.

This CDR3 is CAISGVAGETDTQYF. Here the CDR3 DNA reads TGTGCCATCAGTGGGGTAGCGGGAGAAACAGATACGCAGTATTTT. V is TRBV10-3 and J is TRBJ2-3; the match to TRBD2 covers 9 bases. V shed 4 bases, J shed 3 bases, and the junction held 5 bases outside the gene matches. The CDR3 is made up of 15 amino acids. Germline assignment: CDR1 ENHRY and CDR2 SYGVKD.

The V and J genes are TRBV6-5 and TRBJ2-1; D perhaps matches TRBD2 (5 bases). CDR3 length equals 15 residues. The V gene lost 4 bases and the J gene lost 2 bases, with 12 bases spanning the gap. The germline V gene encodes CDR1 MNHEY and CDR2 SVGAGI. The chain's CDR3 is CASSLQRFPYNEQFF. The CDR3 DNA follows: TGTGCCAGCAGTTTACAGCGGTTCCCCTACAATGAGCAGTTCTTC.

This clone appeared a few times. This rearrangement joins TRBV18 to TRBJ2-1; TRBD2 matches 8 bases. The CDR3 is 17 amino acids. Losses at the gene ends were 1 base for V and 9 bases for J; bases not matched to a gene: 14. Germline CDR1 KGHSH, CDR2 LQKENI. The CDR3 here is CASSPLGSGAGAGEQFF. In DNA, the CDR3 is TGTGCCAGCTCACCACTCGGAAGCGGAGCGGGGGCGGGTGAGCAGTTCTTC.

This chain links TRBV7-9 with TRBJ2-5; D is ambiguous. Germline CDR1 SEHNR, CDR2 FQNEAQ (reference sequence). There are 13 residues in the CDR3. V was clipped by 4 bases and J by 1 base, with 7 bases between them. The CDR3 reads CASSSVIQETQYF. Written as DNA, the CDR3 is TGTGCCAGCAGCTCGGTCATCCAAGAGACCCAGTACTTC.

This rearrangement joins TRBV13 to TRBJ2-3; D is unclear. This CDR3 is built from 12 residues. In germline, CDR1 is PRHDT, CDR2 FYEKMQ (reference sequence). V shed 4 bases and J shed 8 bases, with 10 bases lying between them. The CDR3 coding sequence is TGTGCCAGCAGCTCCCCACATGGTACGCAGTATTTT. Protein sequence: CASSSPHGTQYF.